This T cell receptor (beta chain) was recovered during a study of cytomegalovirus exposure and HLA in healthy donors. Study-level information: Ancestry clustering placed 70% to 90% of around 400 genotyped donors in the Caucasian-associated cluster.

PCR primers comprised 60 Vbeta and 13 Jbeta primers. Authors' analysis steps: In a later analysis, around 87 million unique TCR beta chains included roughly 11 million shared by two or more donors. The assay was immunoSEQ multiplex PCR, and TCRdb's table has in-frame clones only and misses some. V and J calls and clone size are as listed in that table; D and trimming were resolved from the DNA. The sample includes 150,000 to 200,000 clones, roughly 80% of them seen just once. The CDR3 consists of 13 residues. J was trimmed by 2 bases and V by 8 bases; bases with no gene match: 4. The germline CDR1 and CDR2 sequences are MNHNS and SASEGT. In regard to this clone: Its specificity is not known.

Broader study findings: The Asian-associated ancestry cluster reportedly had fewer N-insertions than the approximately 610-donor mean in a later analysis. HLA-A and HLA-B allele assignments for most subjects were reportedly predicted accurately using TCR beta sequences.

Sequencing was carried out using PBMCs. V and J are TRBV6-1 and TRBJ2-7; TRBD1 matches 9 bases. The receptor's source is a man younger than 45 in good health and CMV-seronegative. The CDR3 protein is CASLGTGTYEQYF. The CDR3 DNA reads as TGTGCCAGCCTCGGGACAGGGACCTACGAGCAGTACTTC.